A single sample gave rise to the 2 T cell receptor beta chains below, sequenced in a study of T cell clonality in common variable immunodeficiency. This table comes from immunoSEQ multiplex PCR, and its TCRdb copy is limited to in-frame clones, with some not included. The sample includes 60,000 to 75,000 clones, none of them occurring once. The sequenced material came from peripheral blood mononuclear cells. Receptor source: a person between 18 and 75 years old in good health.

Ten or more counts support this clone. Mismatch with germline at one junction end may stem from a read error. The CDR3 reads CASSLTWRPLTDTQYF. The part of the CDR3 DNA that was read is TGCGCCAGCAGCCTAACTTGGCGGCCTCTCACAGATACG. This chain links TRBV4-2 with TRBJ2-3; D is uncertain. The read is 3 residues too short to cover the CDR3 end, so that end is filled in from the germline J gene. CDR1 is LGHNA and CDR2 is YNFKEQ in the germline V gene. The CDR3 totals 16 residues.

This clone was observed at least ten times. The sequenced CDR3 bases are TGTGCCAGTAGTGGAGGATCCGGGACAGGGGGCTTGGAG. Protein: CASSGGSGTGGLE. The complete CDR3 reads CASSGGSGTGGLEAFF. V is TRBV19 and J is TRBJ1-1; 12 bases match TRBD1. The read comes to an end 3 residues before the CDR3 does, leaving the germline J gene to fill in the end. CDR1 is LNHDA, CDR2 SQIVND, per germline (reference sequence). The CDR3 loop spans 16 amino acids. Variable domain in full (rest from reference TRBV19 and TRBJ1-1): DGGITQSPKYLFRKEGQNVTLSCEQNLNHDAMYWYRQDPGQGLRLIYYSQIVNDFQKGDIAEGYSVSREKKESFPLTVTSAQKNPTAFYLCASSGGSGTGGLEAFFGQGTRLTVV.